Detailed here is one T cell receptor (beta chain). CDR1 and CDR2 (germline): MNHNS, SASEGT. The CDR3 loop spans 14 amino acids. The V end was cut by 8 bases, the J end by 7 bases, with 20 bases between. The sample comes from a study of prognosis after radiotherapy for stage I lung cancer. For the study at large: Individuals diagnosed with stage I non-small cell lung cancer underwent enrollment between 2018 and January 2019. Progression was not significant in around 16 patients, whereas a few developed distant metastases (median 7 months) after radiotherapy. All of the patients with non-small cell lung cancer, including 7 who had refused surgery, were considered to be medically inoperable.

Two-round multiplex PCR amplified TCR beta CDR3 from genomic DNA. The use of primers specific to each TRBV and TRBJ gene characterized first-round PCR. Via MiXCR, TCRdb re-called the multiplex PCR reads, giving one row per CDR3 protein. Here the sample spans 20,000 to 25,000 distinct CDR3 sequences, 40% being singletons. This sequence joins TRBV6-1 and TRBJ2-5; D possibly matches TRBD1 or TRBD2 (5 bases each). Sample: PBMCs, taken before or after stereotactic body radiation therapy (not recorded which). The receptor was derived from a donor aged 50 or older with non-small cell lung cancer. The CDR3 loop reads CASRLGAAQATQYF. CDR3 bases: TGTGCCAGCCGACTCGGGGCGGCCCAGGCGACCCAGTACTTC.